A single T cell receptor (beta chain) is shown here with its context. Its target is unknown. This entry belongs to a study of cytomegalovirus exposure and HLA in healthy donors. At the level of the study: The 100 million to 120 million unique TCR beta sequences, from roughly 170 million T cells, were found by an earlier analysis.

60 Vbeta and 13 Jbeta primers were used in PCR. Only in-frame clones appear in the TCRdb table, and some are missing; sequencing was by immunoSEQ multiplex PCR. The data show 50,000 or so clones, about three quarters seen once. Germline V CDR1 and CDR2: SGHTA, FQGNSA. CDR3 size: 15 residues. V dropped 3 bases and J dropped 9; count of bases not matched to a gene: 4. Findings and caveats of the study: In vitro work confirmed that three CMV-associated chains recognize CMV antigens. Sequencing depth across donors, presence/absence analyses assumed, was roughly uniform. A later analysis appeared to link common viral pathogens to several of the most significant clusters.

This clonotype was obtained from a woman aged 40 to 50 in good health and CMV-seropositive. What was sequenced was PBMCs. The chain is built from TRBV7-2 and TRBJ2-1; 14 bases are a match to TRBD2. The chain's CDR3 is CASSLTSGGAAEQFF. The CDR3 bases are TGTGCCAGCAGCTTGACTAGCGGGGGGGCCGCTGAGCAGTTCTTC.